These 32 T cell receptor beta chains were sequenced from one sample in a study of Graves' ophthalmopathy and Graves' hyperthyroidism. The authors amplified TCR beta CDR3 regions from RNA transcripts. RT-PCR with HTBI primers came first, then second-round multiplex PCR. TCRdb ran MiXCR on the multiplex PCR reads and lists one entry per CDR3 protein. Among a few hundred thousand distinct CDR3 sequences listed, 18% were seen once. What was sequenced was peripheral blood. Source of these receptors: a woman younger than 35 with Graves' ophthalmopathy.

This clonotype was recorded at least ten times. The CDR3, as DNA: TGTGCCAGCAGTCGGGGACAGGGCTCCCCCGCCCAGCATTTT. Its protein is CASSRGQGSPAQHF. The chain links TRBV12-3 or TRBV12-4 to TRBJ1-5, with TRBD1 identical over 9 bases. J was trimmed by 11 bases and V by 5 bases; bases with no gene match: 10. The CDR3 runs 14 residues.

This clonotype was recorded many times. The rearrangement uses TRBV27 and TRBJ1-1, with D possibly TRBD1 on 6 matching bases. CDR3 size: 14 residues. V was cut by 7 bases and J by 5 bases, with 17 bases left in between. Germline CDR1 and CDR2: MNHEY and SMNVEV (reference sequence). The CDR3 nucleotides are TGTGCCAGCACCCGAAAACAGGGAAGTACTGAAGCTTTCTTT. This translates into CASTRKQGSTEAFF.

V and J are TRBV7-2 and TRBJ2-5, with TRBD2 matching over 8 bases. Germline CDR1 SGHTA, CDR2 FQGNSA. The CDR3 has 15 amino acids. The trim removed 5 bases at V and 4 bases at J, leaving 9 bases unmatched. The CDR3 here is CASSLRTSMRETQYF. The CDR3 DNA follows: TGTGCCAGCAGCCTCCGGACTAGCATGAGAGAGACCCAGTACTTC.

The chain is built from TRBV20-1 and TRBJ1-6; D uncertain. The CDR3 contains 13 residues. Germline V lookup: CDR1 DFQATT, CDR2 SNEGSKA (reference sequence). The V gene lost 6 bases and the J gene lost 4 bases, with 10 bases spanning the gap. CDR3 nucleotide sequence: TGCAGTGCCCCGTGGACGTATAATTCACCCCTCCACTTT. Its protein is CSAPWTYNSPLHF.

This clonotype has at least ten counts. This chain joins TRBV7-8 and TRBJ1-1; the D is unclear. Germline V gene sequence: CDR1 SGHVS, CDR2 FQNEAQ. V shed 0 bases and J shed 4 bases, with 12 bases lying between them. The CDR3 has 15 residues. CDR3: CASSLAPRVGTEAFF. The CDR3 DNA reads as TGTGCCAGCAGCTTAGCGCCTAGGGTGGGCACTGAAGCTTTCTTT.

This clonotype was recorded many times. This chain uses TRBV6-2 or TRBV6-3 with TRBJ1-5, with D possibly matching TRBD1 (6 bases). This CDR3 has 16 amino acids. Germline V gene sequence: CDR1 MNHEY, CDR2 SVGEGT. V was cut by 2 bases and J by 1 base, with 12 bases left in between. CDR3 bases: TGTGCCAGCAGTTACGTCGGGGGGCGCAGCAATCAGCCCCAGCATTTT. Amino acid sequence: CASSYVGGRSNQPQHF.

The J gene is TRBJ2-7, the V gene TRBV11-2, with D possibly matching TRBD1 (6 bases). V shed 7 bases and J shed 1 base, with 11 bases lying between them. The CDR3 has 13 amino acids. Germline V CDR1 and CDR2: SGHAT, FQNNGV. The CDR3 DNA sequence: TGTGCCAGCAAGGGGGTAGGGTCCTACGAGCAGTACTTC. As protein: CASKGVGSYEQYF.

In its sample, this clonotype was seen many times. J is TRBJ1-2 and V is TRBV7-2, with D unresolved. V was pared by 6 bases and J by 3 bases, with 2 bases between. The germline V gene encodes CDR1 SGHTA and CDR2 FQGNSA. The CDR3 is 10 amino acids. The CDR3 reads CASRDYGYTF. The CDR3 DNA reads TGTGCCAGCAGGGACTATGGCTACACCTTC.

This clonotype was seen at least ten times. The J gene is TRBJ2-5, the V gene TRBV20-1; TRBD2 matches 10 bases. With 4 bases clipped from V and 6 bases from J, the junction kept 8 bases outside the gene matches. The CDR3 covers 14 residues. The germline V gene has CDR1 DFQATT and CDR2 SNEGSKA (reference sequence). CDR3 sequence reads: CSAITGTSVKTQYF. DNA of the CDR3: TGCAGTGCTATTACCGGGACTAGCGTCAAGACCCAGTACTTC.

In its sample, this clonotype was seen many times. This sequence joins TRBV6-2 or TRBV6-3 and TRBJ1-1, with D maybe TRBD1 (6 bases). Between the trimmed V and J ends, which lost 4 bases and 1 base, there was a span of 10 bases. Per the germline V gene, CDR1 is MNHEY and CDR2 is SVGEGT. The CDR3 contains 14 residues. The CDR3 nucleotides are TGTGCCAGCAGTTCCCGACAGGCGAACACTGAAGCTTTCTTT. Translated: CASSSRQANTEAFF.

In its sample, this clonotype was seen many times. The genes are TRBV4-2 and TRBJ2-2; TRBD1 aligns across 8 bases. The CDR3 contains 17 residues. The J segment lost 6 bases and the V segment lost 8 bases, leaving 17 bases of the junction unmatched. From germline, CDR1 is LGHNA and CDR2 YNFKEQ. The CDR3 sequence: CASGLLTGTGFAGELFF. As DNA, the CDR3 is TGTGCCAGCGGACTTCTTACGGGGACAGGCTTCGCCGGGGAGCTGTTTTTT.

The table lists this clonotype with many counts. The rearrangement joins TRBV2 to TRBJ2-2; unclear D gene. The germline CDR1 and CDR2 sequences are SNHLY and FYNNEI. Trimming removed 2 bases at V and 1 base at J, with 5 bases between. The CDR3 contains 14 residues. The CDR3 DNA follows: TGTGCCAGCAGTGAACGTAGGAACACCGGGGAGCTGTTTTTT. It is translated as CASSERRNTGELFF.

This clonotype was seen ten or more times. The V and J genes are TRBV4-3 and TRBJ2-7; D unclear. Germline V gene data show CDR1 as LGHNA and CDR2 as YSLEER. Trimming removed 1 base at V and 3 bases at J, with 7 bases between. The CDR3 spans 13 residues. CDR3 region: CASSQVGYYEQYF. The CDR3 coding sequence is TGCGCCAGCAGCCAAGTTGGATACTACGAGCAGTACTTC.

This clonotype showed up just a few times. The rearrangement links TRBV20-1 to TRBJ2-7; D uncertain. This CDR3 has 12 amino acids. The germline V gene has CDR1 DFQATT and CDR2 SNEGSKA (reference sequence). The DNA of the CDR3 is TGCAGCGTAGAAGAACACACCTACGAGCAGTACTTC. This encodes CSVEEHTYEQYF.

This clonotype was detected only once. This rearrangement joins TRBV12-3 or TRBV12-4 to TRBJ2-4; perhaps D is TRBD1 or TRBD2 (5 bases each). V was shortened by 3 bases and J by 6 bases, with 12 bases between the two germline ends. The CDR3 has 14 residues. The CDR3 protein is CASSFEGSPNIQYF. The CDR3, as DNA: TGTGCCAGCAGTTTCGAGGGGTCTCCAAACATTCAGTACTTC.

This clonotype was recorded once. J is TRBJ2-4 and V is TRBV7-8; 10 bases align to TRBD2. The V and J ends lost 4 bases and 2 bases, in that order; junction bases with no gene match: 11. The CDR3 totals 18 residues. In germline, CDR1 is SGHVS, CDR2 FQNEAQ. CDR3 in amino acids: CASSSLGSGRDTKNIQYF. DNA for the CDR3: TGTGCCAGCAGCTCTTTGGGCAGCGGGAGGGATACCAAAAACATTCAGTACTTC.

The gene calls are TRBV28 and TRBJ2-7; 9 bases match TRBD2. This CDR3 contains 15 residues. Germline V CDR1 and CDR2: MDHEN, SYDVKM. Unmatched junction bases numbered 2, after V lost 2 bases and J lost 0 bases. For the CDR3, the DNA is TGTGCCAGCAGTTTAAGGGGACTAGCCTCCTACGAGCAGTACTTC. Encoded protein: CASSLRGLASYEQYF.

This clonotype showed up many times. The CDR3 DNA follows: TGTGCCAGCAGGCTAGACAGGGGGCTATTGGATGAAGCTTTCTTT. Its protein product is CASRLDRGLLDEAFF. The chain recombines TRBV4-2 with TRBJ1-1, with 10 bases identical to TRBD1. Germline V CDR1 and CDR2: LGHNA, YNFKEQ. The CDR3 is 15 residues long. V lost 6 bases to trimming and J lost 7 bases; unmatched junction nucleotides: 11.

At least ten counts were recorded for this clonotype. V and J are TRBV18 and TRBJ2-4; 9 positions agree with TRBD1. Germline assignment: CDR1 KGHSH and CDR2 LQKENI. The CDR3 runs 15 residues. V was pared by 6 bases and J by 8 bases, with 11 bases of the junction left unmatched. The CDR3 loop is CASSIDRGAGDIQYF. The CDR3 DNA is TGTGCCAGCTCGATCGACAGGGGGGCCGGGGACATTCAGTACTTC. Based on the CDR3 plus reference TRBV18 and TRBJ2-4, the full variable domain is NAGVMQNPRHLVRRRGQEARLRCSPMKGHSHVYWYRQLPEEGLKFMVYLQKENIIDESGMPKERFSAEFPKEGPSILRIQQVVRGDSAAYFCASSIDRGAGDIQYFGAGTRLSVL.

V gene TRBV20-1 combines with J gene TRBJ1-6; the match to TRBD1 covers 7 bases. This CDR3 has 17 amino acids. CDR1 DFQATT and CDR2 SNEGSKA come from the germline V gene (reference sequence). V lost 6 bases and J lost 0; bases outside the gene matches: 11. Here the CDR3 reads CSARGDGLSSYNSPLHF. The CDR3 nucleotides are TGCAGTGCCAGGGGGGACGGCCTAAGCTCCTATAATTCACCCCTCCACTTT.

This clonotype was seen repeatedly, ten times or more. This rearrangement joins TRBV6-5 to TRBJ1-1; D is unclear. V lost 2 bases and J 0 bases, leaving 10 bases between the germline ends. The CDR3 is made up of 15 amino acids. Germline CDR1 and CDR2: MNHEY and SVGAGI. CDR3 in amino acids: CASSYHSMVNTEAFF. CDR3 sequence (DNA): TGTGCCAGCAGTTACCATTCGATGGTGAACACTGAAGCTTTCTTT.

This clonotype was seen ten or more times. The V gene is TRBV6-5, the J gene TRBJ1-1; 7 bases agree with TRBD1. The CDR3 spans 16 residues. The germline V gene encodes CDR1 MNHEY and CDR2 SVGAGI. V lost 0 bases and J lost 5; bases outside the gene matches: 9. As DNA, the CDR3 is TGTGCCAGCAGTTACTCGATGACAGGGAGTGAGACTGAAGCTTTCTTT. Translating gives CASSYSMTGSETEAFF.

This clonotype has ten or more counts. This chain uses TRBV20-1 with TRBJ1-1; possibly TRBD1 for D (6 bases). Trimming removed 2 bases from V and 1 base from J, with 8 bases in between. This CDR3 is built from 13 residues. Per the germline V gene, CDR1 is DFQATT and CDR2 is SNEGSKA (reference sequence). The CDR3 spells CSARRDKNTEAFF. DNA for the CDR3: TGCAGTGCTAGAAGGGACAAGAACACTGAAGCTTTCTTT.

Ten or more counts support this clonotype. V gene TRBV6-1 combines with J gene TRBJ2-7; D unclear. Trimming removed 7 bases at V and 4 bases at J, with 8 bases between. The germline V gene has CDR1 MNHNS and CDR2 SASEGT. This CDR3 is built from 11 residues. The CDR3, as DNA: TGTGCCAGCACCTTTGTTTACGAGCAGTACTTC. Protein product: CASTFVYEQYF.

J is TRBJ2-7 and V is TRBV25-1; weak D call: TRBD2 (6 bases). The CDR3 has 14 amino acids. Per germline, CDR1 MGHDK and CDR2 SYGVNS. The ends were cut back, 6 bases at V and 7 bases at J, with 19 bases in the middle. The CDR3 bases are TGTGCCAGCAGGACCGGGACTCCCGGATCAGAGCAGTACTTC. Its translation is CASRTGTPGSEQYF.

This clonotype was counted between two and nine times. The conserved phenylalanine or tryptophan normally closing the CDR3 is absent here, so this likely arose from a read error. The V gene is TRBV4-2, the J gene TRBJ2-7; 9 bases are shared with TRBD2. J gave up 4 bases and V 1 base, and 2 bases lay outside the gene matches. The CDR3 is made up of 14 amino acids. Germline V lookup: CDR1 LGHNA, CDR2 YNFKEQ. The CDR3 nucleotides read TGTGCCAGCAGCCAAGTGCTAGCGGGATACGAGCAGTACCTC. Translation: CASSQVLAGYEQYL.

This clonotype came up many times. The chain recombines TRBV27 with TRBJ1-1; D is uncertain. V lost 7 bases to trimming and J lost 1 base, with 13 bases between them. The CDR3 runs 14 residues. Germline V CDR1 and CDR2: MNHEY, SMNVEV (reference sequence). The CDR3 here is CASTGMGGNTEAFF. CDR3 nucleotides: TGTGCCAGCACCGGGATGGGAGGGAACACTGAAGCTTTCTTT.

This clonotype was seen ten or more times. This chain uses TRBV6-1 with TRBJ1-5; D is undetermined. Germline loops: CDR1 MNHNS, CDR2 SASEGT. V was clipped by 1 base and J by 10 bases, with 5 bases between them. This CDR3 has 11 residues. In nucleotides, the CDR3 is TGTGCCAGCAGTGAAGAAGGTCCCCAGCATTTT. This gives the protein CASSEEGPQHF.

At least ten counts were recorded for this clonotype. The chain joins TRBV6-2 or TRBV6-3 to TRBJ1-2; 10 positions agree with TRBD1. The CDR3 is 16 residues long. The V gene's germline CDR1 is MNHEY and CDR2 SVGEGT. Unmatched junction bases numbered 6, after V lost 0 bases and J lost 5 bases. CDR3: CASSYSKGQGIYGYTF. The DNA of the CDR3 is TGTGCCAGCAGTTACTCGAAGGGACAGGGGATATATGGCTACACCTTC.

The CDR3 sequence: CASSSYRGRNQPQHF. DNA of the CDR3: TGTGCCAGCAGTTCGTACCGGGGCAGAAATCAGCCCCAGCATTTT. This chain links TRBV28 with TRBJ1-5; D perhaps matches TRBD1 (5 bases). From germline, CDR1 is MDHEN and CDR2 SYDVKM. Trimming shortened V by 4 bases and J by 4 bases, and 14 bases separated the two germline ends. This CDR3 is 15 amino acids long.

The V call is TRBV7-3, the J call TRBJ2-7; maybe TRBD1 (6 bases). V was pared by 2 bases and J by 7 bases, with 15 bases between. Germline V lookup: CDR1 SGHTA, CDR2 FQGTGA. The CDR3 covers 14 residues. CDR3 coding DNA: TGTGCCAGCAGCTTAGATGGCCTTGGGACAGAGCAGTACTTC. Its translation: CASSLDGLGTEQYF. The full variable domain, with the rest looked up from reference TRBV7-3 and TRBJ2-7, is GAGVSQTPSNKVTEKGKYVELRCDPISGHTALYWYRQSLGQGPEFLIYFQGTGAADDSGLPNDRFFAVRPEGSVSTLKIQRTERGDSAVYLCASSLDGLGTEQYFGPGTRLTVT.

Only a few counts were recorded for this clonotype. The genes are TRBV7-2 and TRBJ1-2; TRBD1 might be the D (6 bases). Germline V lookup: CDR1 SGHTA, CDR2 FQGNSA. V lost 3 bases to trimming and J lost 8 bases, with 19 bases between them. The CDR3 has 15 residues. The CDR3 protein is CASSFNADRSSGYTF. The CDR3 DNA follows: TGTGCCAGCAGCTTTAACGCAGACAGGTCCAGCGGCTACACCTTC.